This TCR beta chain originates from a study of cytomegalovirus exposure and HLA in healthy donors. In this sample, this clone turned up once. The CDR3 loop spans 17 amino acids. J gave up 2 bases and V 2 bases, and 10 bases lay outside the gene matches. Per the germline V gene, CDR1 is SNHLY and CDR2 is FYNNEI. 60 Vbeta and 13 Jbeta primers were used in PCR. Sequencing was performed with immunoSEQ multiplex PCR; in TCRdb, only in-frame clones are kept and a portion is missing. This sample has around 90,000 clones, with 86% found just once. The sequenced sample consisted of PBMCs. This receptor was identified in a young man in good health and CMV-seropositive. The chain joins TRBV2 to TRBJ1-2; 8 bases line up with TRBD1. As DNA, the CDR3 is TGTGCCAGCAGTGAAAGGTTCAGGGGGCCCACCAACTATGGCTACACCTTC. Its protein product is CASSERFRGPTNYGYTF.